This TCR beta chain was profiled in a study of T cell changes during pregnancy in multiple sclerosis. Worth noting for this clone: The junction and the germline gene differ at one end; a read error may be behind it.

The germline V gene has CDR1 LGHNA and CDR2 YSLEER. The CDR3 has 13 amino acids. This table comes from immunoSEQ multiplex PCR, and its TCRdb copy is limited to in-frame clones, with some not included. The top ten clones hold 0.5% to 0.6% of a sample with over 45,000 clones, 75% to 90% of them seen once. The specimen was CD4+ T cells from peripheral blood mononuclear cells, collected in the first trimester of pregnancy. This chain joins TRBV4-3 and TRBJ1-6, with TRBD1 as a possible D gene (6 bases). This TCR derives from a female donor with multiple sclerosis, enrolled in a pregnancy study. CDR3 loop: CASSKDWGQPLHF. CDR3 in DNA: TGCGCCAGCAGCAAAGACTGGGGGCAACCCCTCCACTTT.